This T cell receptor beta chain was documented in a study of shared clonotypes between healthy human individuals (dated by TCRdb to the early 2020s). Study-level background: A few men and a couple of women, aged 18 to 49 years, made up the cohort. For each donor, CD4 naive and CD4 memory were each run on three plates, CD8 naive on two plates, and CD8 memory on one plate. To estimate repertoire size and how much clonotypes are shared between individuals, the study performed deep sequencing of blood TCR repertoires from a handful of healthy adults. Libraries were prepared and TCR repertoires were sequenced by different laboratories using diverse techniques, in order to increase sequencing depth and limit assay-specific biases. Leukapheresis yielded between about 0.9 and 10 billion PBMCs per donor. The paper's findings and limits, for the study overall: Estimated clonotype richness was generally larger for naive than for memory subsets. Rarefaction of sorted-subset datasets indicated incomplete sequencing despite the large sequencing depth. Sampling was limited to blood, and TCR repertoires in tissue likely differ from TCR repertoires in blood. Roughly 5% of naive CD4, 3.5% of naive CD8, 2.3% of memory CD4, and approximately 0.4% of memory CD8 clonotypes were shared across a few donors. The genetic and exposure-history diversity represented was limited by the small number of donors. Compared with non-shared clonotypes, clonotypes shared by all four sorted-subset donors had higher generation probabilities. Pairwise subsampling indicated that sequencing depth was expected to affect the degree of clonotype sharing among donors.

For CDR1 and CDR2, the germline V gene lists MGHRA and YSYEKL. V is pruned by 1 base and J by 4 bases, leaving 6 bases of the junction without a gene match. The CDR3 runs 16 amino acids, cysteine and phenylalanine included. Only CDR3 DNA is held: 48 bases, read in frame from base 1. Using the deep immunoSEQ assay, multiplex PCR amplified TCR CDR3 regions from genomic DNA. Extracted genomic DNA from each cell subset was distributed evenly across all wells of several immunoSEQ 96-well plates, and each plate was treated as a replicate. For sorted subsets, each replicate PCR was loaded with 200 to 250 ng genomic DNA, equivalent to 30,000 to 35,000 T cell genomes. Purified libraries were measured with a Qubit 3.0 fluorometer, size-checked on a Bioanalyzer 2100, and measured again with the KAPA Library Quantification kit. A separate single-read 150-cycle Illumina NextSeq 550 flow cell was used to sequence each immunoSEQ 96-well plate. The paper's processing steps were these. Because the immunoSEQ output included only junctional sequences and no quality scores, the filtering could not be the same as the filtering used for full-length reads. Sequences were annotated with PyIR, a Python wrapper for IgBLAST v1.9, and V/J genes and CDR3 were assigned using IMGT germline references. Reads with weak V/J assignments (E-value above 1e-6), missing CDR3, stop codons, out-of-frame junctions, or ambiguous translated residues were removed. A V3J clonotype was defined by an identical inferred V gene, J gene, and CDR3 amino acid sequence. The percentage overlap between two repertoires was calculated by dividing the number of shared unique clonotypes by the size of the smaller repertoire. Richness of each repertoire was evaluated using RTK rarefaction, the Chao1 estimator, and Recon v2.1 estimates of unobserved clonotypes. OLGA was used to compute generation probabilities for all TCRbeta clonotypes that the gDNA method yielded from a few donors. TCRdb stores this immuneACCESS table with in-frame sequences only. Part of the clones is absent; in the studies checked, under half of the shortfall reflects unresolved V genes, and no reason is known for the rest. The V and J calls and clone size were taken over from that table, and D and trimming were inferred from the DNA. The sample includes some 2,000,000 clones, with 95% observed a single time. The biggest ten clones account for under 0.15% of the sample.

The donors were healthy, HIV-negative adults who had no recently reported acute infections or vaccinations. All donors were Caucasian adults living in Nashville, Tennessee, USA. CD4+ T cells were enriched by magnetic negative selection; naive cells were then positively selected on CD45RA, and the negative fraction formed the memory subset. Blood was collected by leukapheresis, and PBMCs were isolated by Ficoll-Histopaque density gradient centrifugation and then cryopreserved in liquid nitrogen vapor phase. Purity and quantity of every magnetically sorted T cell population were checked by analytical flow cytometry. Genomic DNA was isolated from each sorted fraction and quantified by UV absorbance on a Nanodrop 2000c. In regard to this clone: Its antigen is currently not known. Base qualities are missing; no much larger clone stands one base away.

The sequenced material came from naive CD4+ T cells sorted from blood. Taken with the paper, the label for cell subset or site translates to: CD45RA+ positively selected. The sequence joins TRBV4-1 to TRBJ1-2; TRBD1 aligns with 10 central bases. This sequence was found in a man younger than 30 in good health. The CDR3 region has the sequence CASSQGPGQGFYGYTF. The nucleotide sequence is TGCGCCAGCAGCCAAGGGCCGGGACAGGGGTTCTATGGCTACACCTTC.